The sequence of this T cell receptor beta chain was determined in a study of cytomegalovirus exposure and HLA in healthy donors. PCR primers comprised 60 Vbeta and 13 Jbeta primers. Sequencing used immunoSEQ multiplex PCR; TCRdb keeps in-frame clones, though not all of them. The repertoire consists of 200,000 to 250,000 clones, with approximately 80% occurring once and the leading ten covering 0.5% to 0.7%. Germline V CDR1 and CDR2: SGHVS, FQNEAQ. V lost 5 bases to trimming and J lost 3 bases; unmatched junction nucleotides: 22. The length of the CDR3 is 21 residues. The V gene is TRBV7-8, the J gene TRBJ2-2, with 9 bases matching TRBD1. The material sequenced was PBMCs. The source of this sequence is a woman in her forties in good health and CMV-seronegative. The CDR3 sequence is CASSPSGPGQGFGVDTGELFF. The CDR3 bases are TGTGCCAGCAGCCCGAGTGGCCCCGGACAGGGGTTCGGGGTCGACACCGGGGAGCTGTTTTTT.